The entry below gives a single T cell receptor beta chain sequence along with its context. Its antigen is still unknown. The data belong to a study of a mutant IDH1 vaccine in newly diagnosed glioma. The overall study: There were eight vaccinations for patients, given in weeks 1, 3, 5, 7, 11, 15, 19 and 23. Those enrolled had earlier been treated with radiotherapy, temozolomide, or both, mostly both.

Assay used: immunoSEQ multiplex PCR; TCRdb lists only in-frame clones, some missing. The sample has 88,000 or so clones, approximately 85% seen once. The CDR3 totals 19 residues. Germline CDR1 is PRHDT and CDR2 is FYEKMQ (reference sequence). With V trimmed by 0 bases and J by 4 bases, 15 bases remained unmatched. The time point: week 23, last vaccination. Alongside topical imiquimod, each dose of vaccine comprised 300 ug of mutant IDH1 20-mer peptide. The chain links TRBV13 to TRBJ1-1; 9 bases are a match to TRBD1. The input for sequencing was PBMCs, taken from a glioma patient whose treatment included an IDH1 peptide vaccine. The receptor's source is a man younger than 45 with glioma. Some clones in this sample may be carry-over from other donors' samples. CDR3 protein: CASSLGTGGIEGRGTEAFF. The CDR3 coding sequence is TGTGCCAGCAGCTTAGGGACAGGGGGGATTGAGGGCCGGGGCACTGAAGCTTTCTTT.